These T cell receptor beta chains were read from a single sample in a study of vaccination and CD4 T cells after COVID-19. TCRdb passed the PCR reads through MiXCR, listing each CDR3 protein once. Of approximately 23,000 distinct CDR3 sequences in the sample, 35% to 40% are singletons; the top ten hold 30%. What these receptors recognize is not known. The specimen was CD4+ T cells from blood, cultured in vitro, collected about 7 months after SARS-CoV-2 vaccination. Receptors originate from a human donor who had recovered from COVID-19. CDR3s include the opening cysteine and the closing phenylalanine or tryptophan. A D gene is named only where the DNA matches it firmly. The size field is filled for only some rows; it gives once, few, many or a size class.

>.|TRBJ2-1|TRBV19|.
CASSLSLSSYNEQFF
TGTGCCAGTAGTCTGTCGCTGAGCTCCTACAATGAGCAGTTCTTC
>.|TRBJ2-7|TRBV7-3|few
CASSLNGGYEQYF
TGTGCCAGCAGCTTAAACGGGGGCTACGAGCAGTACTTC
>.|TRBJ2-3|TRBV7-6|.
CASSSHYTDTQYF
TGTGCCAGCAGCTCACACTACACAGATACGCAGTATTTT
>.|TRBJ2-1|TRBV7-2|.
CASSLVAVSYNEQFF
TGTGCCAGCAGCTTAGTAGCGGTCTCCTACAATGAGCAGTTCTTC
>.|TRBJ2-7|TRBV7-8|few
CASSSVIWASSYEQYF
TGTGCCAGCAGCTCCGTCATTTGGGCTAGCTCCTACGAGCAGTACTTC
>.|TRBJ1-2|TRBV28|.
CASSLTGTARYGYTF
TGTGCCAGCAGCCTAACAGGGACGGCCAGGTATGGCTACACCTTC
>.|TRBJ1-1|TRBV7-2|.
CASSLATGFSSYTEAFF
TGTGCCAGCAGCTTAGCCACAGGGTTTAGTAGTTACACTGAAGCTTTCTTT
>.|TRBJ2-5|TRBV18|.
CASSKGGPEETQYF
TGTGCCAGCTCCAAAGGAGGGCCAGAGGAGACCCAGTACTTC
>.|TRBJ2-3|TRBV10-3|.
CAISYKGASSTDTQYF
TGTGCCATCAGCTATAAGGGCGCCTCTAGCACAGATACGCAGTATTTT
>.|TRBJ2-3|TRBV6-2/TRBV6-3|.
CASTARVDTQYF
TGTGCCAGCACCGCCAGGGTGGATACGCAGTATTTT
>.|TRBJ2-7|TRBV20-1|.
CSVTGLSAYEQYF
TGCAGTGTCACAGGCTTGTCGGCCTACGAGCAGTACTTC
>TRBD1|TRBJ2-5|TRBV18|.
CASTPGGLETQYF
TGTGCCAGCACCCCAGGGGGCTTAGAGACCCAGTACTTC
>.|TRBJ1-2|TRBV7-2|.
CASTTGWYGYTF
TGTGCCAGCACCACAGGGTGGTATGGCTACACCTTC
>.|TRBJ1-6|TRBV10-3|.
CAISGVNSPLHF
TGTGCCATCAGTGGAGTTAATTCACCCCTCCACTTT
>TRBD2|TRBJ2-7|TRBV2|few
CASRQASGGAYEQYF
TGTGCCAGCAGGCAAGCTAGCGGGGGGGCCTACGAGCAGTACTTC
>TRBD2|TRBJ2-3|TRBV6-2/TRBV6-3|.
CASRTSGTDTQYF
TGTGCCAGCAGGACTAGCGGCACAGATACGCAGTATTTT